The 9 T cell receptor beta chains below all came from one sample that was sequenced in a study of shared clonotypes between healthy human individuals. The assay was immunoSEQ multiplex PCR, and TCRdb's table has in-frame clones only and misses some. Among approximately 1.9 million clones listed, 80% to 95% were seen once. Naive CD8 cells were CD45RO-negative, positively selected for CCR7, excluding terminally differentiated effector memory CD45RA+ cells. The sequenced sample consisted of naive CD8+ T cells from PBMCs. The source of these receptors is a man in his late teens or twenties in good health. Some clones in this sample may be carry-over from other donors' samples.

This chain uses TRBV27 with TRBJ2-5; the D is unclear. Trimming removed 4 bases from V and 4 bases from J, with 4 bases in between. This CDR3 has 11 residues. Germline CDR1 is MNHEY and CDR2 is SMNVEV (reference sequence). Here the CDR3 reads CASSSPETQYF. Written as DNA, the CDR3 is TGTGCCAGCAGTTCTCCAGAGACCCAGTACTTC.

CDR3 in DNA: TGTGCCAGCAGCGTAGGGGCAGGGCCCACGAATGAGCAGTTCTTC. Its protein product is CASSVGAGPTNEQFF. This rearrangement joins TRBV9 to TRBJ2-1, with a weak D call TRBD1 (5 bases). Germline V gene sequence: CDR1 SGDLS, CDR2 YYNGEE. This CDR3 has 15 residues. V was trimmed by 0 bases and J by 7 bases, leaving 14 bases between them.

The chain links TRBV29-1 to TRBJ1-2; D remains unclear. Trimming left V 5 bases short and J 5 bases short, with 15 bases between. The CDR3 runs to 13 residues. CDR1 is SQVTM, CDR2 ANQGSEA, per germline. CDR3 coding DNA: TGCAGCGTTCGGGAGGGAAGGTCATATGGCTACACCTTC. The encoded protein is CSVREGRSYGYTF.

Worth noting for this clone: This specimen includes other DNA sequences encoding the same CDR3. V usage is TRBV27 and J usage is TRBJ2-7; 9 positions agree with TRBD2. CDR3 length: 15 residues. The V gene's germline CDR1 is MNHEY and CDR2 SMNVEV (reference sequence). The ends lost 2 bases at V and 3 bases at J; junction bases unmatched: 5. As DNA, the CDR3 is TGTGCCAGCAGTTTAGGGCTAGCGGGAATCTACGAGCAGTACTTC. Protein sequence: CASSLGLAGIYEQYF.

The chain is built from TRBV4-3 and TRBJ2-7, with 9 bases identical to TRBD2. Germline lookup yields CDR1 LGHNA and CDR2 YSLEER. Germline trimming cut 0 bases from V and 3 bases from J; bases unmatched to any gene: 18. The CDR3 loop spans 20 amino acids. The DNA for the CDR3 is TGCGCCAGCAGCCAAGAAGCACCGGGACACCGGACTAGCGCGTTCTACGAGCAGTACTTC. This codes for CASSQEAPGHRTSAFYEQYF.

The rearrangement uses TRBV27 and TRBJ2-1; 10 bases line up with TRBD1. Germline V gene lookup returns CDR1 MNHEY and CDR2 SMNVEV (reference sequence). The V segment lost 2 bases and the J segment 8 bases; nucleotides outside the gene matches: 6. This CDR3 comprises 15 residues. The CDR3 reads CASSLLTGTGDEQFF. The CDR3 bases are TGTGCCAGCAGTTTACTTACCGGGACAGGGGATGAGCAGTTCTTC.

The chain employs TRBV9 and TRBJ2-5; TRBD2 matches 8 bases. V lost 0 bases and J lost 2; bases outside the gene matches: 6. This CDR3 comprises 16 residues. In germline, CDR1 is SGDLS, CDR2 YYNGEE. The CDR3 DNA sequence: TGTGCCAGCAGCGTAGCTACGGGACTAGAACAAGAGACCCAGTACTTC. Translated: CASSVATGLEQETQYF.

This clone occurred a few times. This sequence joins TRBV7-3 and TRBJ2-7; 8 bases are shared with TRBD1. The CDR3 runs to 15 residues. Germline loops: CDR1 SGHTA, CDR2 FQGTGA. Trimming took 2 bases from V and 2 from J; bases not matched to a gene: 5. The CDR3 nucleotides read TGTGCCAGCAGCTTAGGTCAGGGGGCGGCCTACGAGCAGTACTTC. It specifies CASSLGQGAAYEQYF.

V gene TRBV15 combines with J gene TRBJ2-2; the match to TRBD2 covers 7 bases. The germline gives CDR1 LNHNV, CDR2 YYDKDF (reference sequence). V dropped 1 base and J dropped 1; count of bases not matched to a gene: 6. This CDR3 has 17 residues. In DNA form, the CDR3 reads TGTGCCACCAGCAGAGGTGGCGGGAGAATGAACACCGGGGAGCTGTTTTTT. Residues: CATSRGGGRMNTGELFF.